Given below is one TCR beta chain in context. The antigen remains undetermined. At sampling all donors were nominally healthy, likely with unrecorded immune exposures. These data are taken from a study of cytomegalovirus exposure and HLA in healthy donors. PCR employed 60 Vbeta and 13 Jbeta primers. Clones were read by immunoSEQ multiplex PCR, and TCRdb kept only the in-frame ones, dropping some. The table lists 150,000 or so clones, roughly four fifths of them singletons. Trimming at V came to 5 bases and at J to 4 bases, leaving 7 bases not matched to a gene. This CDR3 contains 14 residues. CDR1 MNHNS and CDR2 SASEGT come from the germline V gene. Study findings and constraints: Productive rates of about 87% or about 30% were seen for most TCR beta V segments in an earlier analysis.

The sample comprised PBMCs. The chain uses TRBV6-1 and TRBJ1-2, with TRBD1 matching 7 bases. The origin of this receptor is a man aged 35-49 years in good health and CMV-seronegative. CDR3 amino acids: CASSLLRDSYGYTF. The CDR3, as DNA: TGTGCCAGCAGTCTTCTCCGGGACAGCTATGGCTACACCTTC.